This T cell receptor (beta chain) was obtained from a study of response to subunit inactivated influenza vaccine. CDR3 length: 13 residues. CDR1 and CDR2 from the germline V gene are MNHNS and SASEGT. V was trimmed by 6 bases and J by 1 base, leaving 10 bases between them. TCRdb fed the RT-PCR reads into MiXCR, producing one record per CDR3 protein. The profile shows about 170,000 distinct CDR3 sequences, less than 15% of them singletons. These records were also assigned to another study, of T cells expressing NK-cell markers. That work contributes: The authors generated TCR beta cDNA through 5'RACE template switching with UMIs.

Here the sequenced sample was CD8+ T cells sorted from PBMCs, taken 11 to 12 days after vaccination. This receptor was obtained from a man aged 50 to 59 who received an inactivated influenza vaccine. The rearrangement joins TRBV6-1 to TRBJ2-7; D remains ambiguous. CDR3 in DNA: TGTGCCAGCAGACCGGTGGAGTCCTACGAGCAGTACTTC. Translating it yields CASRPVESYEQYF.